This T cell receptor beta chain was recovered during a study of Ad26.COV2.S vaccination and SARS-CoV-2 variants. Turning to the study itself: It was the COV1001 Ad26.COV2.S trial arm that included the donor.

This CDR3 spans 14 amino acids. Per the germline V gene, CDR1 is LNHNV and CDR2 is YYDKDF (reference sequence). Trimming shortened V by 0 bases and J by 5 bases, and 10 bases separated the two germline ends. Only one count was recorded for this clone. Its matching antigen is unknown. Sample treatment: roughly 19 received Ad26.COV2.S at low or high dose, single or two shots; several received placebo; per-sample allocation not given. Specimens were obtained on day 63 following the first vaccine or placebo injection. Expressing Wuhan-strain SARS-CoV-2 spike, an Ad26 vector served as the vaccine. Study-wide findings and caveats: Using TCR breadth and depth analyses may have led to underestimated total T cell responses. Spike-specific CD8+ and CD4+ T cell responses reportedly showed substantial breadth after vaccination.

Sequencing used immunoSEQ multiplex PCR; TCRdb keeps in-frame clones, though not all of them. Found here are hundreds of thousands of clones, about 88% of them singletons; the top ten hold 6.4%. V is TRBV15 and J is TRBJ1-1; D possibly corresponds to TRBD1 (6 bases). The clonotype was recovered from a person aged 18 to 65 who received the Ad26.COV2.S COVID-19 vaccine or a placebo. This material consisted of peripheral blood, taken in a trial of Ad26.COV2.S vaccine versus placebo. The CDR3 DNA follows: TGTGCCACCAGCAGAGACAGGGGAGGGACTGAAGCTTTCTTT. This translates into CATSRDRGGTEAFF.